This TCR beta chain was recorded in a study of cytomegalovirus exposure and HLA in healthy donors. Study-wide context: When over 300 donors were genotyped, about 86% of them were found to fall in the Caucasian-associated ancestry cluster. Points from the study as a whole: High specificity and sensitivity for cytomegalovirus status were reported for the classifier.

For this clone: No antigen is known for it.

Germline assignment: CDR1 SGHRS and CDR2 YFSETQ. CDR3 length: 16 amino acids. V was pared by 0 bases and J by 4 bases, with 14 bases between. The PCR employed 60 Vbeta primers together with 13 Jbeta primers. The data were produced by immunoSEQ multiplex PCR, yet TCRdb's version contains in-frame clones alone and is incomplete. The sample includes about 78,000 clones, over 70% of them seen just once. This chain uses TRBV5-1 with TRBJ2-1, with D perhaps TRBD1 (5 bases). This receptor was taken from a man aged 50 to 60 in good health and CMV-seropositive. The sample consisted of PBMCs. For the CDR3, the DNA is TGCGCCAGCAGCTTGGTGGGGCGGAGAAATTACAATGAGCAGTTCTTC. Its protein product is CASSLVGRRNYNEQFF. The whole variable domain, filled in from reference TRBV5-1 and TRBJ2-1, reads KAGVTQTPRYLIKTRGQQVTLSCSPISGHRSVSWYQQTPGQGLQFLFEYFSETQRNKGNFPGRFSGRQFSNSRSEMNVSTLELGDSALYLCASSLVGRRNYNEQFFGPGTRLTVL.